The present TCR beta chain was sequenced within a study of blood T cell repertoires in COVID-19. Whole-study context: Whether acute or convalescent, the COVID-19 samples came from the United States, Italy and Spain. Sample material is recorded as cDNA or gDNA derived from T cells, B-cell-depleted T cells, or PBMCs.

This clone was observed a few times. Original handling: For nucleated cells, counts were estimated from reference gene primer amplification. The assay was immunoSEQ multiplex PCR, and TCRdb's table has in-frame clones only and misses some. D and trimming come from the DNA, and the V and J calls and clone size come from that table. Here the sample spans 200,000 to 300,000 clones, approximately 83% being singletons. The CDR3 totals 13 residues. Trimming took off 4 bases at V and 7 bases at J, with 11 bases between the two ends. Germline V CDR1 and CDR2: LGHDT, YNNKEL (reference sequence). The receptor's source is a man aged 40-49 years with acute or convalescent COVID-19. The sequenced material came from peripheral blood. V gene TRBV3-1 (or the pseudogene TRBV3-2) combines with J gene TRBJ1-5; TRBD1 might be the D (6 bases). The chain's CDR3 is CASSLQGVQPQHF. CDR3 nucleotide sequence: TGTGCCAGCAGCCTACAGGGAGTACAGCCCCAGCATTTT.